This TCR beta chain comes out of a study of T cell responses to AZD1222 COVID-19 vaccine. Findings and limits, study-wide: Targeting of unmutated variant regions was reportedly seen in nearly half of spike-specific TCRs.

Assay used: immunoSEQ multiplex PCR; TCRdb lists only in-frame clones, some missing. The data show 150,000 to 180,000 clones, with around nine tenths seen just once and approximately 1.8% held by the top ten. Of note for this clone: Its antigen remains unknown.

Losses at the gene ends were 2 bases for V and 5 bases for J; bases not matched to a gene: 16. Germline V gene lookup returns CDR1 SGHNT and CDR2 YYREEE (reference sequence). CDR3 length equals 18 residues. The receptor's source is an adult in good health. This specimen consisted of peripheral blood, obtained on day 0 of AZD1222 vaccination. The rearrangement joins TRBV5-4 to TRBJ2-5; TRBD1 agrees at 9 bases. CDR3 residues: CASSFTGGAWFLRETQYF. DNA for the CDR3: TGTGCCAGCAGCTTTACAGGGGGCGCATGGTTTCTCAGGGAGACCCAGTACTTC. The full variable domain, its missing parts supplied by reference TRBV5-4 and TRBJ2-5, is ETGVTQSPTHLIKTRGQQVTLRCSSQSGHNTVSWYQQALGQGPQFIFQYYREEENGRGNFPPRFSGLQFPNYSSELNVNALELDDSALYLCASSFTGGAWFLRETQYFGPGTRLLVL.